This is a list of T cell receptor beta chains from one sample in a study of blood T cell repertoires in COVID-19. Generated by immunoSEQ multiplex PCR, the TCRdb table keeps only in-frame clones and is missing some. The data contain 150,000 to 200,000 clones, about 86% of them singletons. Sequencing used peripheral blood. The source is a woman in her seventies with COVID-19, enrolled during active disease. Both conserved end residues are part of each CDR3. The D gene is left open where the match is weak. A clone size is listed for some rows: how often the clone was seen (once, few, many), or a class if it is expanded.

TRBV6-1	TRBD1	TRBJ1-5	.	TGTGCCAGCAGTGCCGCCGGGACAGGCGGTTCTCAGCCCCAGCATTTT	CASSAAGTGGSQPQHF
TRBV2	TRBD1	TRBJ1-2	.	TGTGCCAGCAGTAAGGGACAGGCTAACTATGGCTACACCTTC	CASSKGQANYGYTF
TRBV18	TRBD2	TRBJ2-7	.	TGTGCCAGCTCACCCCGTAGCGGGGGGGCCCACGAGCAGTACTTC	CASSPRSGGAHEQYF
TRBV2	.	TRBJ2-5	.	TGTGCCAGCAGTGAAGCTGGGGCAGGGAGGGAGACCCAGTACTTC	CASSEAGAGRETQYF
TRBV9	TRBD1	TRBJ2-1	.	TGTGCCAGCGGACCCTTGGGGACAGGGCGTGACGAGCAGTTCTTC	CASGPLGTGRDEQFF
TRBV5-1	.	TRBJ2-1	.	TGCGCCAGCAGCTTGGTGTTATGGCAGGGGTCTTACAATGAGCAGTTCTTC	CASSLVLWQGSYNEQFF
TRBV5-1	.	TRBJ1-5	.	TGCGCCAGCAGCCGATCGTCGGACAGTAATACTCAGCCCCAGCATTTT	CASSRSSDSNTQPQHF
TRBV11-2	TRBD2	TRBJ2-5	.	TGTGCCAGCAGCACGAGACTAGCGGGGGGGCAGGAGACCCAGTACTTC	CASSTRLAGGQETQYF
TRBV30	TRBD2	TRBJ2-5	.	TGTGCCTGGAGTGTAATGGGGGGGGACTCCCAGTACTTC	CAWSVMGGDSQYF
TRBV5-8	TRBD1	TRBJ1-5	few	TGTGCCAGCAGCTTGGGGGACAGGGGCCGCGGCAATCAGCCCCAGCATTTT	CASSLGDRGRGNQPQHF
TRBV5-1	TRBD1	TRBJ1-1	.	TGCGCCAGCAGCCGGGACAGATTTTCGGCTTTCTTT	CASSRDRFSAFF
TRBV7-2	.	TRBJ1-4	.	TGTGCCAGCAGCTTAGCGGCGGGATCAAATGAAAAACTGTTTTTT	CASSLAAGSNEKLFF
TRBV2	.	TRBJ1-5	.	TGTGCCAGCAGTGGTCGTGTCAATCAGCCCCAGCATTTT	CASSGRVNQPQHF
TRBV28	TRBD1	TRBJ1-2	.	TGTGCCAGCAGCCTATGGCTACAGGGGGCGGACTATGGCTACACCTTC	CASSLWLQGADYGYTF
TRBV5-4	.	TRBJ1-4	.	TGTGCCAGCAGCCCGGACAGAGCAACTAATGAAAAACTGTTTTTT	CASSPDRATNEKLFF
TRBV5-6	TRBD1	TRBJ1-2	.	TGTGCCAGCAGCGTCGGGGACAGGGCAATGGGCTACACCTTC	CASSVGDRAMGYTF
TRBV7-9	TRBD1	TRBJ1-1	few	TGTGCCAGCAGTTTACAGGGGGCTGGGGTGAACACTGAAGCTTTCTTT	CASSLQGAGVNTEAFF
TRBV28	.	TRBJ2-1	once	TGTGCCAGCAGTTATGGTATCTTGAGCTCCTACAATGAGCAGTTCTTC	CASSYGILSSYNEQFF
TRBV7-6	.	TRBJ1-4	.	TGTGCCAGCAGCCTATGGGCAGGACAAACTGAAAAACTGTTTTTT	CASSLWAGQTEKLFF
TRBV7-7	.	TRBJ2-2	.	TGTGCCAGCAGCGAAGACAGATCCGGGGAGCTGTTTTTT	CASSEDRSGELFF
TRBV29-1	.	TRBJ2-7	.	TGCAGCGCCACCCGAGGATCCGAGCAGTACTTC	CSATRGSEQYF
TRBV5-1	.	TRBJ1-6	.	TGCGCCAGCAGCTTGGTCGGGGGGCTCGGGAATTCACCCCTCCACTTT	CASSLVGGLGNSPLHF
TRBV9	TRBD1	TRBJ1-2	.	TGTGCCAGCAGCGTAGGTCTGGGACAGGGTGGTTATGGCTACACCTTC	CASSVGLGQGGYGYTF
TRBV6-5	.	TRBJ1-4	.	TGTGCCAGCAGCCGCTTCGGCCCGACTCTGGAAAAACTGTTTTTT	CASSRFGPTLEKLFF
TRBV19	TRBD1	TRBJ2-7	.	TGTGCCAGTAGTCCTGACAGGGGGTCCTACGAGCAGTACTTC	CASSPDRGSYEQYF